These 13 T cell receptor beta chains share one sample of origin, sequenced in a study of beta chain features in type 1 diabetes. Expressed TCRB transcripts were sequenced because the entire RNA isolate underwent reverse transcription. Sequencing used immunoSEQ multiplex PCR; TCRdb keeps in-frame clones, though not all of them. The sample lists around 250,000 clones, about 25% occurring once. The sequenced sample consisted of central memory CD4+ T cells from blood. Receptors were obtained from a man younger than 40 in good health.

The CDR3: CASSSRPANTGELFF. DNA of the CDR3: TGCGCCAGCAGTTCTCGGCCCGCGAACACCGGGGAGCTGTTTTTT. This rearrangement joins TRBV5-1 to TRBJ2-2; no firm D call. V was pared by 5 bases and J by 0 bases, with 11 bases between. This CDR3 has 15 residues. The V gene's germline CDR1 is SGHRS and CDR2 YFSETQ. The variable domain in full, with the rest retrieved from reference TRBV5-1 and TRBJ2-2, is KAGVTQTPRYLIKTRGQQVTLSCSPISGHRSVSWYQQTPGQGLQFLFEYFSETQRNKGNFPGRFSGRQFSNSRSEMNVSTLELGDSALYLCASSSRPANTGELFFGEGSRLTVL.

There are a few counts of this clone. The chain carries TRBV29-1 and TRBJ2-5; D might be TRBD2 (6 bases). Trimming pared 8 bases from V and 7 bases from J, leaving 17 bases between. This CDR3 has 12 amino acids. CDR1 and CDR2 (germline): SQVTM, ANQGSEA. The CDR3 loop reads CSWALTGATQYF. The CDR3 DNA follows: TGCAGCTGGGCCTTAACGGGAGCGACCCAGTACTTC.

This clone was detected a few times. Other DNA variants within this sample encode the same CDR3. This sequence joins TRBV2 and TRBJ2-1; possibly TRBD2 for D (6 bases). From germline, CDR1 is SNHLY and CDR2 FYNNEI. Trimming took off 3 bases at V and 4 bases at J, with 10 bases between the two ends. This CDR3 has 14 residues. Written as DNA, the CDR3 is TGTGCCAGCAGTGATAGCGGCAATTACAATGAGCAGTTCTTC. Translating it yields CASSDSGNYNEQFF.

There are a few counts of this clone. The CDR3 loop is CASSEATSGNIQYF. The CDR3 region has the DNA TGTGCCAGCAGTGAAGCGACTAGCGGGAACATTCAGTACTTC. This chain connects TRBV2 to TRBJ2-4; 10 nucleotides agree with TRBD2. V was clipped by 0 bases and J by 7 bases; unmatched bases: 0. The CDR3 totals 14 residues. Germline V gene data show CDR1 as SNHLY and CDR2 as FYNNEI.

The gene calls are TRBV4-3 and TRBJ1-3; D is undetermined. This CDR3 region has 15 residues. Trimming cost V 1 base and J 0 bases, with 7 bases left between them. The germline gives CDR1 LGHNA, CDR2 YSLEER. The DNA for the CDR3 is TGCGCCAGCAGCCAAGTTGCCAACTCTGGAAACACCATATATTTT. It translates to CASSQVANSGNTIYF.

The V gene is TRBV9, the J gene TRBJ1-2; D may be TRBD1 (5 bases). The CDR3 sequence is 14 residues long. Germline V lookup: CDR1 SGDLS, CDR2 YYNGEE. V was trimmed by 0 bases and J by 4 bases, leaving 10 bases between them. Here the CDR3 DNA reads TGTGCCAGCAGCGTAGCACAGGTAGCCTATGGCTACACCTTC. Translation: CASSVAQVAYGYTF.

This clone was counted only a few times. This rearrangement joins TRBV27 to TRBJ2-5, with TRBD2 matching over 7 bases. The CDR3 has 14 residues. The germline CDR1 and CDR2 sequences are MNHEY and SMNVEV (reference sequence). The trim removed 3 bases at V and 4 bases at J, leaving 5 bases unmatched. CDR3 sequence (DNA): TGTGCCAGCAGTTTGCGGGAGTCAGGAGAGACCCAGTACTTC. Protein product: CASSLRESGETQYF.

The chain couples TRBV7-2 to TRBJ2-7, with TRBD1 identical over 8 bases. V shed 4 bases, J shed 4 bases, and the junction held 6 bases outside the gene matches. Germline lookup yields CDR1 SGHTA and CDR2 FQGNSA. CDR3 length equals 14 residues. The CDR3 sequence: CASSSTGGVYEQYF. As DNA, the CDR3 is TGTGCCAGCAGCTCCACAGGGGGTGTATACGAGCAGTACTTC.

About this clone: The same CDR3 is also encoded by other DNA sequences in this sample. The rearrangement uses TRBV29-1 and TRBJ1-3; D uncertain. Germline lookup yields CDR1 SQVTM and CDR2 ANQGSEA. The V gene lost 5 bases and the J gene lost 5 bases, with 13 bases spanning the gap. The CDR3 extends over 13 amino acids. This chain's CDR3 is CSVQEGPRNTIYF. CDR3 sequence (DNA): TGCAGCGTTCAGGAAGGACCGAGAAACACCATATATTTT.

This clone was seen more than once but under ten times. In the same sample, other DNA sequences code for this CDR3. V usage is TRBV6-5 and J usage is TRBJ2-7; tentatively, D is TRBD1 or TRBD2 (6 bases each). The CDR3 totals 12 residues. Per the germline V gene, CDR1 is MNHEY and CDR2 is SVGAGI. V shed 6 bases and J shed 4 bases, with 10 bases lying between them. Here the CDR3 reads CASSEGGYEQYF. For the CDR3, the DNA is TGTGCCAGCAGCGAGGGGGGTTACGAGCAGTACTTC.

The chain links TRBV5-4 to TRBJ1-2; D remains unclear. The V end was cut by 0 bases, the J end by 10 bases, with 10 bases between. CDR1 and CDR2 from the germline V gene are SGHNT and YYREEE (reference sequence). The CDR3 sequence is 12 residues long. CDR3 sequence (DNA): TGTGCCAGCAGCTTGGACGGACGAATCTACACCTTC. It is translated as CASSLDGRIYTF.

V gene TRBV6-5 combines with J gene TRBJ2-1, with TRBD2 matching 9 bases. The germline gives CDR1 MNHEY, CDR2 SVGAGI. The CDR3 runs 16 residues. The junction had 9 bases not matched to a gene; V was cut back by 0 bases and J by 9 bases. CDR3 protein: CASSYSLRGGASEQFF. CDR3 DNA: TGTGCCAGCAGTTACTCTTTACGCGGGGGGGCATCTGAGCAGTTCTTC.

This clone was observed a few times. The chain links TRBV15 to TRBJ1-5; D call uncertain. Germline-derived CDR1 and CDR2 are LNHNV and YYDKDF (reference sequence). CDR3 length: 13 residues. The V gene lost 0 bases and the J gene lost 5 bases, with 5 bases spanning the gap. Written as DNA, the CDR3 is TGTGCCACCAGCAGAGAAAGAGATCAGCCCCAGCATTTT. Residues: CATSRERDQPQHF.